This T cell receptor beta chain was obtained from a study of Siglec-9 on CD8 T cells in melanoma (dated by TCRdb to between 2018 and 2020). About the full investigation: Siglec-9 expression on CD8+ T cells and the role of Siglec-9 in regulating T cells in the melanoma tumor microenvironment were investigated in the study.

Library creation used the immunoSEQ multiplex PCR assay. TCRdb mirrors the immuneACCESS table, restricted to in-frame sequences. Some clones are absent from its copies; in checked studies, under half trace to an unresolved V gene, and the reason for the others is unknown. The sample includes 36,000 or so clones, with approximately 84% observed a single time. About 1.8% of the sample is in the top ten clones. Trimming at the junction amounts to 0 bases on V and 5 bases on J, and the germline ends lie 9 bases apart. CDR1 SGHTS and CDR2 YDEGEE were looked up in the germline V gene. The CDR3, from cysteine to phenylalanine, totals 14 residues. Only CDR3 DNA is held: 42 bases, read in frame from base 1. Points the paper makes about the study in general: Siglec-9 was reported to mark and regulate an effector memory CD8+ T-cell subset that appeared to accumulate within melanoma tumors.

Points on this clone: This receptor's antigen is unknown. No base quality information exists; no much larger clone differs at one position.

This TCR was sampled from a human donor in good health. The chain was built from TRBV5-8 and TRBJ2-1; the D gene cannot be resolved reliably. Sample: Siglec-9- CD8+ T cells sorted from blood. What the cell subset or site label conveys for this sample: CD8 T cells lacking Siglec-9. The nucleotide sequence is given as TGTGCCAGCAGCTTGGTGGGAACACACAATGAGCAGTTCTTC. Protein translation: CASSLVGTHNEQFF.